Each of the 17 T cell receptor beta chains below was sequenced from the same sample in a study of T cells in Graves' hyperthyroidism and ophthalmopathy. Amplification of TCR beta CDR3 regions used RNA as the template. With the HTBI primer set, the TCR CDR3 went through a first round of RT-PCR. TCRdb used MiXCR to reprocess the multiplex PCR reads, holding one entry per CDR3 protein. The sample lists some 510,000 distinct CDR3 sequences, 35% to 55% seen once, with 8% to 8.5% in the top ten. The sequenced sample was peripheral blood or thyroid tissue (not recorded which). Receptors originate from a woman aged 18-35 years with Graves' hyperthyroidism.

This clonotype has a handful of counts. Here the CDR3 reads CASSFQTSGRSQETQYF. CDR3 bases: TGTGCCAGCAGCTTTCAGACTAGCGGGAGATCCCAAGAGACCCAGTACTTC. The chain recombines TRBV7-3 with TRBJ2-5; TRBD2 matches 12 bases. The CDR3 has 17 amino acids. After removal of 3 bases from V and 1 base from J, the junction contained 6 bases not matched to a gene. Germline V gives CDR1 SGHTA, CDR2 FQGTGA.

In the case of this clonotype: At one boundary the junction diverges from the germline segment, which might be a read error. The CDR3 loop is CASSYVARGYEQYF. CDR3 sequence (DNA): TGTGCCAGCAGTTACGTCGCCAGGGGGTACGAGCAGTACTTC. The chain links TRBV10-3 to TRBJ2-7, with 7 positions matching TRBD1. Germline V CDR1 and CDR2: ENHRY, SYGVKD. The CDR3 extends over 14 amino acids.

The V gene is TRBV29-1, the J gene TRBJ1-2; 7 positions match TRBD1. After removal of 1 base from V and 0 bases from J, the junction contained 5 bases not matched to a gene. This CDR3 comprises 15 residues. In germline, CDR1 is SQVTM, CDR2 ANQGSEA. The CDR3 sequence is CSVEGTGPSNYGYTF. The CDR3 bases are TGCAGCGTTGAAGGGACAGGACCTTCTAACTATGGCTACACCTTC.

The V and J genes are TRBV20-1 and TRBJ1-3; 9 positions agree with TRBD1. This CDR3 contains 14 residues. V was pared by 5 bases and J by 2 bases, with 4 bases of the junction left unmatched. Germline values: CDR1 DFQATT, CDR2 SNEGSKA (reference sequence). The CDR3 loop is CSASQGAAGNTIYF. In nucleotides, the CDR3 is TGCAGTGCTTCACAGGGGGCCGCTGGAAACACCATATATTTT.

The chain links TRBV24-1 to TRBJ1-3, with D uncertain. V gave up 3 bases and J gave up 8 bases, with 1 base separating them. Per germline, CDR1 KGHDR and CDR2 SFDVKD. The CDR3 covers 10 residues. This CDR3 is CATSDDTIYF. In DNA, the CDR3 is TGTGCCACCAGTGATGACACCATATATTTT.

This clonotype has a handful of counts. The CDR3 is CSAYLTGQKETQYF. In DNA, the CDR3 is TGCAGTGCCTATTTAACGGGACAGAAAGAGACCCAGTACTTC. The chain uses TRBV20-1 and TRBJ2-5, with TRBD1 identical over 7 bases. With V trimmed by 6 bases and J by 3 bases, 10 bases remained unmatched. CDR3 length: 14 amino acids. Germline V gene data show CDR1 as DFQATT and CDR2 as SNEGSKA (reference sequence).

This clonotype was recorded many times. The gene calls are TRBV24-1 and TRBJ2-7, with 9 nucleotides matching TRBD1. V was pared by 4 bases and J by 3 bases, with 9 bases of the junction left unmatched. The CDR3 is 16 residues long. CDR1 and CDR2 (germline): KGHDR, SFDVKD. This CDR3 reads CATSDNRDRANYEQYF. The CDR3 coding sequence is TGTGCCACCAGTGACAACCGGGACAGGGCCAACTACGAGCAGTACTTC.

The chain couples TRBV6-1 to TRBJ2-7; D might be TRBD2 (5 bases). CDR1 MNHNS and CDR2 SASEGT come from the germline V gene. The CDR3 is 15 amino acids. Trimming pared 5 bases from V and 0 bases from J, leaving 14 bases between. Here the CDR3 reads CASSYGRANSYEQYF. The CDR3 DNA reads as TGTGCCAGCAGTTACGGGCGGGCAAACTCCTACGAGCAGTACTTC.

The rearrangement joins TRBV12-3 or TRBV12-4 to TRBJ1-4; 9 nucleotides agree with TRBD1. The CDR3 is 21 residues long. Germline trimming cut 3 bases from V and 6 bases from J; bases unmatched to any gene: 23. The CDR3 region has the DNA TGTGCCAGCAGTTTTGGTCGTCGCGGGCTAAAGACCGGGACAGGGTATGAAAAACTGTTTTTT. It yields the protein CASSFGRRGLKTGTGYEKLFF.

The chain recombines TRBV24-1 with TRBJ2-5, with a possible D match to TRBD1 (5 bases). This CDR3 is built from 15 residues. Per germline, CDR1 KGHDR and CDR2 SFDVKD. With 3 bases removed from V and 0 bases from J, the gap between germline ends came to 10 bases. Here the CDR3 reads CATSDPGPYQETQYF. CDR3 nucleotides: TGTGCCACCAGTGATCCAGGGCCGTACCAAGAGACCCAGTACTTC.

V usage is TRBV5-1 and J usage is TRBJ2-7; D not resolved. Germline V CDR1 and CDR2: SGHRS, YFSETQ. The ends were cut back, 4 bases at V and 1 base at J, with 15 bases in the middle. The CDR3 sequence is 15 residues long. CDR3 sequence: CASSPPGDRSYEQYF. CDR3 sequence (DNA): TGCGCCAGCAGCCCGCCCGGCGATCGGTCCTACGAGCAGTACTTC.

This clonotype has more than one count but fewer than ten. The chain carries TRBV9 and TRBJ2-5; D might be TRBD2 (7 bases). Between the trimmed V and J ends, which lost 3 bases and 5 bases, there was a span of 14 bases. The germline V gene has CDR1 SGDLS and CDR2 YYNGEE. This CDR3 has 14 amino acids. CDR3 amino acids: CASSAPRGGETQYF. The CDR3 nucleotides are TGTGCCAGCAGCGCCCCGAGGGGGGGGGAGACCCAGTACTTC.

The CDR3 coding sequence is TGTGCCACCAGTGACGTCCGGGACGCAGAGACCCAGTACTTC. Translation: CATSDVRDAETQYF. The rearrangement joins TRBV24-1 to TRBJ2-5; D may match TRBD1 or TRBD2 (5 bases each). V lost 4 bases to trimming and J lost 4 bases, with 12 bases between them. CDR1 is KGHDR, CDR2 SFDVKD, per germline. This CDR3 has 14 residues.

On this clonotype itself: Compared with germline, one end of the junction differs, possibly owing to a read error. The chain is built from TRBV7-6 and TRBJ1-3; no firm D call. The CDR3 length is 13 residues. CDR1 is SGHVS, CDR2 FNYEAQ, per germline. The CDR3 region is CAGSLGSGNTIYF. The CDR3 nucleotides read TGTGCCGGCAGCCTTGGCTCTGGAAACACCATATATTTT.

The chain links TRBV19 to TRBJ1-2; the D is unclear. Germline V lookup: CDR1 LNHDA, CDR2 SQIVND (reference sequence). V was clipped by 5 bases and J by 4 bases, with 5 bases between them. This CDR3 contains 11 residues. This chain's CDR3 is CASSWIYGYTF. The CDR3, as DNA: TGTGCCAGTAGTTGGATCTATGGCTACACCTTC.

The chain combines TRBV20-1 with TRBJ1-2, with D possibly matching TRBD1 (5 bases). V was clipped by 4 bases and J by 2 bases, with 8 bases between them. Germline CDR1 and CDR2: DFQATT and SNEGSKA (reference sequence). The CDR3 spans 12 residues. DNA for the CDR3: TGCAGTGCTAACCGGGACAACTATGGCTACACCTTC. This encodes CSANRDNYGYTF.

This clonotype was recorded a few times. The chain employs TRBV3-1 and TRBJ1-4, with 8 bases matching TRBD1. The CDR3 totals 14 residues. V gave up 1 base and J gave up 8 bases; unmatched junction bases: 3. Germline-derived CDR1 and CDR2 are LGHDT and YNNKEL (reference sequence). The CDR3 bases are TGTGCCAGCAGCCAAGCCGGGACAGGCGAAAAACTGTTTTTT. It encodes CASSQAGTGEKLFF.